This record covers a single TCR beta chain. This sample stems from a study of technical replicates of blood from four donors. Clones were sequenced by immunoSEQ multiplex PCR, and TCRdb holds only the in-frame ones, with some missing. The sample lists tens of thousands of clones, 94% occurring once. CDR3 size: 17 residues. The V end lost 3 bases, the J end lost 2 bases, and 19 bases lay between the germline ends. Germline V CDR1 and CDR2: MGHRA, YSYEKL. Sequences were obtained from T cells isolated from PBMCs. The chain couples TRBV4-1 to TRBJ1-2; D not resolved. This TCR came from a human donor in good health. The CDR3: CASSQITPLAKNYGYTF. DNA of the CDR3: TGCGCCAGCAGCCAGATAACCCCCCTGGCCAAGAACTATGGCTACACCTTC.